The rows below give T cell receptor beta chains drawn from one sample of a study of blood T cell repertoires in COVID-19. This table comes from immunoSEQ multiplex PCR, and its TCRdb copy is limited to in-frame clones, with some not included. There are about 220,000 clones in the sample; over 65% occur only once, and roughly 3.5% lies in the top ten. The sequencing sample was made of PBMCs or T cells enriched from blood (not recorded which). The origin of the receptors is an older woman who had recovered from COVID-19. The CDR3 runs from the conserved cysteine through the conserved F or W. D genes are given only for firm matches. Size is stated for part of the rows, as once, few or many counts, or as a class when the clone is expanded.

clone_size: NA; j_call: TRBJ2-7; d_call: TRBD1; v_call: TRBV13; cdr3_aa: CASTPRRTGATYEQYF; cdr3_nt: TGTGCCAGCACTCCTAGACGGACAGGGGCCACCTACGAGCAGTACTTC
clone_size: NA; j_call: TRBJ2-1; d_call: TRBD2; v_call: TRBV18; cdr3_aa: CASSPGQRGTYNEQFF; cdr3_nt: TGTGCCAGCTCACCGGGCCAGCGGGGGACCTACAATGAGCAGTTCTTC
clone_size: NA; j_call: TRBJ1-5; d_call: TRBD1; v_call: TRBV6-5; cdr3_aa: CASRDRQGLDQPQHF; cdr3_nt: TGTGCCAGCAGGGATCGACAGGGTCTCGATCAGCCCCAGCATTTT
clone_size: NA; j_call: TRBJ1-2; d_call: TRBD1; v_call: TRBV5-4; cdr3_aa: CASSLGRGNYGYTF; cdr3_nt: TGTGCCAGCAGCTTGGGCAGGGGGAACTATGGCTACACCTTC
clone_size: NA; j_call: TRBJ1-2; d_call: TRBD1; v_call: TRBV19; cdr3_aa: CASSGSRDSYYGYTF; cdr3_nt: TGTGCCAGTAGTGGGAGCCGGGACAGCTACTATGGCTACACCTTC
clone_size: NA; j_call: TRBJ2-6; d_call: TRBD1; v_call: TRBV18; cdr3_aa: CASSLAGGGANVLTF; cdr3_nt: TGTGCCAGCTCACTGGCAGGGGGCGGGGCCAACGTCCTGACTTTC
clone_size: NA; j_call: TRBJ1-2; d_call: TRBD1; v_call: TRBV19; cdr3_aa: CASSIRGQGYGYTF; cdr3_nt: TGTGCCAGTAGTATACGGGGACAGGGGTATGGCTACACCTTC
clone_size: NA; j_call: TRBJ2-7; d_call: TRBD2; v_call: TRBV5-1; cdr3_aa: CASKGREGPYEQYF; cdr3_nt: TGCGCCAGCAAGGGGCGGGAGGGACCCTACGAGCAGTACTTC
clone_size: few; j_call: TRBJ1-5; d_call: NA; v_call: TRBV19; cdr3_aa: CASRETSGSSNQPQHF; cdr3_nt: TGTGCCAGTAGAGAGACTTCAGGGTCGAGCAATCAGCCCCAGCATTTT
clone_size: NA; j_call: TRBJ1-2; d_call: NA; v_call: TRBV4-3; cdr3_aa: CASRMDTNYGYTF; cdr3_nt: TGCGCCAGCAGGATGGACACCAACTATGGCTACACCTTC
clone_size: NA; j_call: TRBJ2-1; d_call: TRBD1; v_call: TRBV5-1; cdr3_aa: CASSSGGTHNEQFF; cdr3_nt: TGCGCCAGCAGCTCAGGGGGCACCCACAATGAGCAGTTCTTC
clone_size: NA; j_call: TRBJ2-7; d_call: TRBD2; v_call: TRBV16; cdr3_aa: CASSQLRGGEQYF; cdr3_nt: TGTGCCAGCAGCCAATTACGGGGGGGCGAGCAGTACTTC
clone_size: few; j_call: TRBJ1-5; d_call: NA; v_call: TRBV3-1/TRBV3-2; cdr3_aa: CASSPQGLNQPQHF; cdr3_nt: TGTGCCAGCAGCCCCCAGGGCCTTAATCAGCCCCAGCATTTT
clone_size: NA; j_call: TRBJ2-2; d_call: TRBD2; v_call: TRBV2; cdr3_aa: CASSEVAGVRTGELFF; cdr3_nt: TGTGCCAGCAGTGAAGTAGCGGGAGTAAGAACCGGGGAGCTGTTTTTT
clone_size: NA; j_call: TRBJ1-2; d_call: NA; v_call: TRBV29-1; cdr3_aa: CSVGHYDHGYTF; cdr3_nt: TGCAGCGTTGGGCATTATGATCATGGCTACACCTTC
clone_size: few; j_call: TRBJ1-5; d_call: TRBD1; v_call: TRBV19; cdr3_aa: CASSIETGQYSNQPQHF; cdr3_nt: TGTGCCAGTAGTATAGAGACAGGGCAATATAGCAATCAGCCCCAGCATTTT
clone_size: few; j_call: TRBJ1-4; d_call: TRBD1; v_call: TRBV27; cdr3_aa: CASQAMSGGGGKLFF; cdr3_nt: TGTGCCAGCCAGGCTATGTCAGGGGGCGGGGGAAAACTGTTTTTT
clone_size: NA; j_call: TRBJ1-2; d_call: TRBD1; v_call: TRBV7-9; cdr3_aa: CASSLSPGQPDYYGYTF; cdr3_nt: TGTGCCAGCAGCTTAAGCCCGGGACAGCCCGACTACTATGGCTACACCTTC
clone_size: NA; j_call: TRBJ1-1; d_call: NA; v_call: TRBV12-5; cdr3_aa: CASGLSVNTEAFF; cdr3_nt: TGTGCTAGTGGTTTATCGGTGAACACTGAAGCTTTCTTT
clone_size: NA; j_call: TRBJ2-1; d_call: TRBD1; v_call: TRBV4-2; cdr3_aa: CASSIRPDRGVGNEQFF; cdr3_nt: TGTGCCAGCAGCATTCGACCGGACAGGGGCGTAGGGAATGAGCAGTTCTTC
clone_size: NA; j_call: TRBJ1-5; d_call: TRBD1; v_call: TRBV6-5; cdr3_aa: CASTTGGFQPQHF; cdr3_nt: TGTGCCAGCACAACAGGGGGGTTTCAGCCCCAGCATTTT
clone_size: NA; j_call: TRBJ1-5; d_call: TRBD1; v_call: TRBV2; cdr3_aa: CASRDRGYQPQHF; cdr3_nt: TGTGCCAGCAGAGACAGGGGCTATCAGCCCCAGCATTTT
clone_size: NA; j_call: TRBJ1-2; d_call: TRBD1; v_call: TRBV4-3; cdr3_aa: CASSQGIGDRGVYGYTF; cdr3_nt: TGCGCCAGCAGCCAAGGGATTGGGGACAGGGGTGTCTATGGCTACACCTTC
clone_size: NA; j_call: TRBJ1-1; d_call: TRBD1; v_call: TRBV7-2; cdr3_aa: CASSFDRVKTEAFF; cdr3_nt: TGTGCCAGCAGCTTCGACAGGGTAAAGACTGAAGCTTTCTTT
clone_size: NA; j_call: TRBJ1-2; d_call: NA; v_call: TRBV6-2/TRBV6-3; cdr3_aa: CASSYGPSGRAPRVEDYGYTF; cdr3_nt: TGTGCCAGCAGTTACGGGCCCAGCGGACGGGCACCTCGAGTGGAGGACTATGGCTACACCTTC
clone_size: NA; j_call: TRBJ2-7; d_call: NA; v_call: TRBV3-1/TRBV3-2; cdr3_aa: CASSQVQGYEQYF; cdr3_nt: TGTGCCAGCAGCCAAGTACAGGGTTACGAGCAGTACTTC